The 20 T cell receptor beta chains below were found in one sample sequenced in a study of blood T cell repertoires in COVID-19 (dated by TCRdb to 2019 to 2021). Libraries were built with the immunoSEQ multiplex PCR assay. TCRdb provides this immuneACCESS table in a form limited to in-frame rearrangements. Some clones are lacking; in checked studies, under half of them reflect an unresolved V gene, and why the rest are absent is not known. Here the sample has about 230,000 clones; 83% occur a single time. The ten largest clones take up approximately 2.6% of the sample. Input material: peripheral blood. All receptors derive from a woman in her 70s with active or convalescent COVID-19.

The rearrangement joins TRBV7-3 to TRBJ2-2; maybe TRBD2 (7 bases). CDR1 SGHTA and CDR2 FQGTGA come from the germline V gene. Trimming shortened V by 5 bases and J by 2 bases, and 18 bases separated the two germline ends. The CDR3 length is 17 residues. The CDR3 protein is CASSRVGTGGNTGELFF. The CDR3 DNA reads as TGTGCCAGCAGCCGAGTCGGAACGGGGGGCAACACCGGGGAGCTGTTTTTT.

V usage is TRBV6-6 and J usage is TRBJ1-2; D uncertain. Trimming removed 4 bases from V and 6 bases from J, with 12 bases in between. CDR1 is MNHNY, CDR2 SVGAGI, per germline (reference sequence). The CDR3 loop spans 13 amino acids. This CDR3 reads CASSSGYSNGYTF. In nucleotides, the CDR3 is TGTGCCAGCAGTTCGGGATACTCTAATGGCTACACCTTC.

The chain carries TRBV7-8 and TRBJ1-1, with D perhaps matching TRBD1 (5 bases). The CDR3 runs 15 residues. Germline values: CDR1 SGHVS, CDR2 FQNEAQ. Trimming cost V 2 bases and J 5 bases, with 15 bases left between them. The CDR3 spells CASSLLSRAGTEAFF. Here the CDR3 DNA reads TGTGCCAGCAGCTTACTCTCCAGGGCTGGGACTGAAGCTTTCTTT.

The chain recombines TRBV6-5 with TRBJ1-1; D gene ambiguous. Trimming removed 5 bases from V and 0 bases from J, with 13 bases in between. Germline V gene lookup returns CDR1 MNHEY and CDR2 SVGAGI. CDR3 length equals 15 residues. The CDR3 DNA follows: TGTGCCAGCAGTCCCTCCTTCACATTGAACACTGAAGCTTTCTTT. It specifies CASSPSFTLNTEAFF.

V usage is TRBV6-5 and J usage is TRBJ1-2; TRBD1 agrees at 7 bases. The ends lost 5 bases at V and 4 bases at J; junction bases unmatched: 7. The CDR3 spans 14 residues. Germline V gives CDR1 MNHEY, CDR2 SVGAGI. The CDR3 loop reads CASSLGGTVYGYTF. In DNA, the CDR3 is TGTGCCAGCAGTCTAGGGGGGACAGTCTATGGCTACACCTTC.

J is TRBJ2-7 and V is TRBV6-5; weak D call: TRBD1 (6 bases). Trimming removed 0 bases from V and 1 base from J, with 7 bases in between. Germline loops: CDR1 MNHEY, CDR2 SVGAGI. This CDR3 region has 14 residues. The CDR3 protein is CASSYSQGSYEQYF. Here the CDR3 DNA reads TGTGCCAGCAGTTACTCGCAGGGGTCCTACGAGCAGTACTTC.

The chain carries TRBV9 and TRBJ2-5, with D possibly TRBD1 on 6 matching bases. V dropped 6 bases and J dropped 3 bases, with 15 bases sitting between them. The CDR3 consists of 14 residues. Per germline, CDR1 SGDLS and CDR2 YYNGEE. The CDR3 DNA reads TGTGCCAGCAACCCTCTCGGACAGAAAGAGACCCAGTACTTC. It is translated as CASNPLGQKETQYF.

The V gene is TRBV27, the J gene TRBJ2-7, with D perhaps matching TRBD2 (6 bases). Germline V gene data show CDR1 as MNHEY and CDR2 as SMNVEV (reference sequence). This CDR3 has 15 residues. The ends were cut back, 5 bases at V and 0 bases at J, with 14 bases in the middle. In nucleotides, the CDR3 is TGTGCCAGCAGTGCGACTAGTGGGGTCTCCTACGAGCAGTACTTC. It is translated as CASSATSGVSYEQYF.

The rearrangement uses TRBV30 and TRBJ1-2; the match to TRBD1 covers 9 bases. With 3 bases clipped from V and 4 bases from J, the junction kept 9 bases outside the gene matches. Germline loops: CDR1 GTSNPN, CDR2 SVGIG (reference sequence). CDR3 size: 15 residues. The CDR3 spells CAWRDTGGWSYGYTF. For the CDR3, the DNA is TGTGCCTGGAGAGACACAGGGGGCTGGAGCTATGGCTACACCTTC.

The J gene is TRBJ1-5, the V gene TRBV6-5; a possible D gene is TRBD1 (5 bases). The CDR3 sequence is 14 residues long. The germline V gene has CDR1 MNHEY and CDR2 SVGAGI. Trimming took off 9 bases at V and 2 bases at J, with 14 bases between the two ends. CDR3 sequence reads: CASRTGAGNQPQHF. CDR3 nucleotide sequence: TGTGCCAGTAGAACTGGGGCTGGCAATCAGCCCCAGCATTTT.

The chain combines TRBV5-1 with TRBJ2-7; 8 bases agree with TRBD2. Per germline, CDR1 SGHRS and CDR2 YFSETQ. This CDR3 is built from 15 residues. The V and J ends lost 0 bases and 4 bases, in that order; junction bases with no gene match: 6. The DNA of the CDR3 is TGCGCCAGCAGCTTGGCGGGAGGGGCTCAATACGAGCAGTACTTC. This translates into CASSLAGGAQYEQYF.

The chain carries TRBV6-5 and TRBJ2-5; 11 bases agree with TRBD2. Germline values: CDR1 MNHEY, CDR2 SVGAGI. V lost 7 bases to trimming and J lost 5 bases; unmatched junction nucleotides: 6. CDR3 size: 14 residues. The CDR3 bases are TGTGCCAGCAATCTAGCGGGGGGACGGGAGACCCAGTACTTC. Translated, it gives CASNLAGGRETQYF.

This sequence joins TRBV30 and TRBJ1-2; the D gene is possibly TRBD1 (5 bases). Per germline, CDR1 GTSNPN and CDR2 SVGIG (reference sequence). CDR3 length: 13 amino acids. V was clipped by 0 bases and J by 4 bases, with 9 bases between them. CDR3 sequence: CAWSVVRAYGYTF. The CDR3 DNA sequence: TGTGCCTGGAGTGTAGTCAGGGCCTATGGCTACACCTTC.

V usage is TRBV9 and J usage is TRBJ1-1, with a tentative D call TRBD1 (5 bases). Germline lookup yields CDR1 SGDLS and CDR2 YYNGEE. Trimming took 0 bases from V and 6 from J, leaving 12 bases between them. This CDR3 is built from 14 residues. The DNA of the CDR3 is TGTGCCAGCAGCGTAGACGTGGGGGGACCTGAAGCTTTCTTT. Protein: CASSVDVGGPEAFF.

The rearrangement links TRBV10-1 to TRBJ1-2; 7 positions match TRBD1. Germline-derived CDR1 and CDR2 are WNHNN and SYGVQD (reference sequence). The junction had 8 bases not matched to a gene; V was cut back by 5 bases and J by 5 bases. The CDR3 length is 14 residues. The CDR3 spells CASSPGGTVYGYTF. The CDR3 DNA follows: TGCGCCAGCAGTCCCGGAGGGACAGTGTATGGCTACACCTTC.

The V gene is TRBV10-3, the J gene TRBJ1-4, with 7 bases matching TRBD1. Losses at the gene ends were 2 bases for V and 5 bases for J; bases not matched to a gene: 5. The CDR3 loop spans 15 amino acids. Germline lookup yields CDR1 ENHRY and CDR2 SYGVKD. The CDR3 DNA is TGTGCCATCAGTGAGCCACAGACAGGGAATGAAAAACTGTTTTTT. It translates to CAISEPQTGNEKLFF.

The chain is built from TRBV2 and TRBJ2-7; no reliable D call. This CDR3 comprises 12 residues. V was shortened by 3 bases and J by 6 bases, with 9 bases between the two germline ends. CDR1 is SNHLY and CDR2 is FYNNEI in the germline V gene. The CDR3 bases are TGTGCCAGCAGTGAGCCCCCGGGCGAGCAGTACTTC. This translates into CASSEPPGEQYF.

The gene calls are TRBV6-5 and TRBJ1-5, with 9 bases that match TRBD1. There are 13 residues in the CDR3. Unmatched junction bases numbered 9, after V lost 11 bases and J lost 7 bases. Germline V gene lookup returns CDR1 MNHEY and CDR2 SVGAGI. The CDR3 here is CAAARTGEQPQHF. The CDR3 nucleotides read TGTGCCGCCGCTCGGACAGGGGAACAGCCCCAGCATTTT.

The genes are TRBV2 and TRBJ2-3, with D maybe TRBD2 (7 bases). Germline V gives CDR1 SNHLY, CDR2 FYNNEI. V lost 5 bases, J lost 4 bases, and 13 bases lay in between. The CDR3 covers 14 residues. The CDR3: CASSRGGGADTQYF. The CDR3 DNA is TGTGCCAGCAGTCGTGGGGGGGGCGCAGATACGCAGTATTTT.

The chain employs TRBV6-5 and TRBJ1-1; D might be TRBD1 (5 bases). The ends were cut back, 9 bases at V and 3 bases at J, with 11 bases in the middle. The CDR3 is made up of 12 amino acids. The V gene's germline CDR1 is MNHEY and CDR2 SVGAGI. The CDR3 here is CASGQRDTEAFF. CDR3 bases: TGTGCCAGTGGACAACGAGACACTGAAGCTTTCTTT.